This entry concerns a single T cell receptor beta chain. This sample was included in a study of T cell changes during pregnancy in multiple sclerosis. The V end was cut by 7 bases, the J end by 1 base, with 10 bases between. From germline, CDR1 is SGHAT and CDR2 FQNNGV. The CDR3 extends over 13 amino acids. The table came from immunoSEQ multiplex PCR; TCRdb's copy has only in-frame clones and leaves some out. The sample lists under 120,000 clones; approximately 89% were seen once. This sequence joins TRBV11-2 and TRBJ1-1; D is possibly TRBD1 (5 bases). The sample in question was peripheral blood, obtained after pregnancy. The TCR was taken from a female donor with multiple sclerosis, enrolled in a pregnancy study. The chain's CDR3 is CASTKRGNTEAFF. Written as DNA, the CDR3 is TGTGCCAGCACCAAAAGGGGGAACACTGAAGCTTTCTTT.